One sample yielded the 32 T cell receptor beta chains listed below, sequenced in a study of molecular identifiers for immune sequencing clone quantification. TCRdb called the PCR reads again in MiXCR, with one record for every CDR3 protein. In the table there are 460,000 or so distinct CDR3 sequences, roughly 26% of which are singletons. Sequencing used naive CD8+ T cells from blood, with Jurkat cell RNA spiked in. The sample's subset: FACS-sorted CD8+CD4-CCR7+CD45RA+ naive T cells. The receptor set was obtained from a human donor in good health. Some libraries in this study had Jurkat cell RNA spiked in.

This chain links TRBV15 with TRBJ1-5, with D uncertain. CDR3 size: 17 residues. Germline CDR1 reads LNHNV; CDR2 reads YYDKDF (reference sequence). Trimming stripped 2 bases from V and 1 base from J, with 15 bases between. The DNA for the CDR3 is TGTGCCACCAGCAGAAACGGGAGGGTTCGCAGCAATCAGCCCCAGCATTTT. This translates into CATSRNGRVRSNQPQHF.

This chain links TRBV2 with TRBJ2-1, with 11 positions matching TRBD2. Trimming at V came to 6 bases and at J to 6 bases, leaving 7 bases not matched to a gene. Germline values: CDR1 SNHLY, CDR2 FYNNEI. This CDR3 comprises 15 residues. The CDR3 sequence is CASSPSGLAVNEQFF. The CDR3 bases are TGTGCCAGCAGCCCGTCGGGACTAGCGGTCAATGAGCAGTTCTTC.

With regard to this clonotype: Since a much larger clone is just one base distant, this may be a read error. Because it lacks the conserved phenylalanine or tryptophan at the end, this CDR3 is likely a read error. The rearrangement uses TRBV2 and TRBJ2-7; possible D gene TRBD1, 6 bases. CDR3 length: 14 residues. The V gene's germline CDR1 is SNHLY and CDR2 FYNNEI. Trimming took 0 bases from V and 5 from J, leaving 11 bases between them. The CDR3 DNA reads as TGTGCCAGCAGTGAAGCCGCCAGGGGCCACGAGCAGTACTCC. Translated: CASSEAARGHEQYS.

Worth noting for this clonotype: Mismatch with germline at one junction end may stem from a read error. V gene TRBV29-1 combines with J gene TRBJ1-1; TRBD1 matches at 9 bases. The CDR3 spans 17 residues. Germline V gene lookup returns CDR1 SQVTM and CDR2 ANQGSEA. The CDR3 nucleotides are TGCAGCGTTGAAGCCAGAGGGGGACAGGGTAGGAACACTGGAGCTTTCTTT. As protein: CSVEARGGQGRNTGAFF.

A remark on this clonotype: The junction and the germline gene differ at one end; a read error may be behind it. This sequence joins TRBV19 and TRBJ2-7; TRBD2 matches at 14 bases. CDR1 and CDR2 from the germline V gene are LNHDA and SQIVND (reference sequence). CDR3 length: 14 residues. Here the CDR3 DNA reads TGTGCCAGTAGTCTTCTGGGGACTAGCGGGGGTTCGGACTTC. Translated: CASSLLGTSGGSDF.

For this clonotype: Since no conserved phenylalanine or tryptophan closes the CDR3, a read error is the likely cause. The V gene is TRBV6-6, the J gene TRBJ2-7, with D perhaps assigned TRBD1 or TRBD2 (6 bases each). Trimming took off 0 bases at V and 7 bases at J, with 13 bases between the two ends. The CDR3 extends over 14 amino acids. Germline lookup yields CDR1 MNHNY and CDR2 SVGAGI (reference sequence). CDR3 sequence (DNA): TGTGCCAGCAGTTACTCTCCCAGGGGAGGAGAGCAGTACTCC. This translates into CASSYSPRGGEQYS.

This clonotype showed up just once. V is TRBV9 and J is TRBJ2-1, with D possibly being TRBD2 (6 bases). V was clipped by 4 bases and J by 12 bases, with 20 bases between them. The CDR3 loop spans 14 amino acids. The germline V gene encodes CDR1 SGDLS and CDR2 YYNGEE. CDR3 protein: CASSSSGTQLRQFF. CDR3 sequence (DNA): TGTGCCAGCAGCTCCTCCGGGACTCAACTTCGGCAGTTCTTC.

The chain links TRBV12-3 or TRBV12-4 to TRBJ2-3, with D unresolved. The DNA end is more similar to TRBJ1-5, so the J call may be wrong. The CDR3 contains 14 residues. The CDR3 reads CASSLVYDTDTQHF. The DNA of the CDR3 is TGTGCCAGCAGTTTAGTATATGACACAGATACGCAGCATTTT.

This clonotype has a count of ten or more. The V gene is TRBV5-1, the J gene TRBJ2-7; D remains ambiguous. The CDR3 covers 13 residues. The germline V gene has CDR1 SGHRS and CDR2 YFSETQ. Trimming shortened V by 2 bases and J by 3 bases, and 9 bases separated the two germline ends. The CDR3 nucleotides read TGCGCCAGCAGCTTAATGCCGGTCTACGAGCAGTACTTC. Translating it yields CASSLMPVYEQYF.

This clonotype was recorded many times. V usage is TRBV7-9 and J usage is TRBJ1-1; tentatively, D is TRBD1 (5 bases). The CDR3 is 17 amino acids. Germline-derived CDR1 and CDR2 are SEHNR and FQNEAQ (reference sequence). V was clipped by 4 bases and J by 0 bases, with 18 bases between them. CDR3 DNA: TGTGCCAGCAGCTCCCCCCCGGCAGGGCGATTGAACACTGAAGCTTTCTTT. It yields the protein CASSSPPAGRLNTEAFF.

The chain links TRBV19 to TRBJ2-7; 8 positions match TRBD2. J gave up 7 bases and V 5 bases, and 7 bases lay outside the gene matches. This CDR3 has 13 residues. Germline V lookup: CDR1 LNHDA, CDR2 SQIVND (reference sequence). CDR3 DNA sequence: TGTGCCAGTAGTCCGACTAGCGCGGGTGAGCAGTACTTC. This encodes CASSPTSAGEQYF.

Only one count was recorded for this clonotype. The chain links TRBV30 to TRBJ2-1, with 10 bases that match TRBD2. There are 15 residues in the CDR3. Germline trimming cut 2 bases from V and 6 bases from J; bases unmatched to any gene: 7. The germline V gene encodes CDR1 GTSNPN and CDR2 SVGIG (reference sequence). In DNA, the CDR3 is TGTGCCTGGAGTATACTAGCGGGAAGCCGCAATGAGCAGTTCTTC. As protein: CAWSILAGSRNEQFF.

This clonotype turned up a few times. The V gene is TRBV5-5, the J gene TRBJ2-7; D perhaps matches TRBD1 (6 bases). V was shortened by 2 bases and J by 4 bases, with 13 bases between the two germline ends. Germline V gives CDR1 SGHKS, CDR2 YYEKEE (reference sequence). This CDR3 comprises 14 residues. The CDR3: CASSLFGGEYEQYF. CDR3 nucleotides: TGTGCCAGCAGCTTATTTGGGGGCGAGTACGAGCAGTACTTC.

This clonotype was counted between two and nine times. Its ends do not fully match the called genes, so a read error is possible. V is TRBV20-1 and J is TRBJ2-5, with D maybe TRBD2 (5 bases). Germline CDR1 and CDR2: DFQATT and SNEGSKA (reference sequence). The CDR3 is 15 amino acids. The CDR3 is CSARGRADLQVTQYF. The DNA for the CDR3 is TGCAGTGCTAGAGGTAGAGCGGACCTCCAAGTGACCCAGTACTTC.

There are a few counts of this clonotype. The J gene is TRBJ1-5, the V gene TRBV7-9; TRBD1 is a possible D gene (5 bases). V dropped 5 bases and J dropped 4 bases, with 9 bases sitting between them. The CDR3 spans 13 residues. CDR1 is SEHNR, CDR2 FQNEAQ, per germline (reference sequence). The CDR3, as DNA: TGTGCCAGCAGCCCAGGGTGGAATCAGCCCCAGCATTTT. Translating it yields CASSPGWNQPQHF.

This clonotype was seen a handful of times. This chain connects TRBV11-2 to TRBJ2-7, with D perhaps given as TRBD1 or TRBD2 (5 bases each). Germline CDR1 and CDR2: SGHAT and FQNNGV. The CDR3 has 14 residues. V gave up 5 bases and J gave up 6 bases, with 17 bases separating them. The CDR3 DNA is TGTGCCAGCAGCCCGGGCTTGGGGGATGGCGAGCAGTACTTC. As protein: CASSPGLGDGEQYF.

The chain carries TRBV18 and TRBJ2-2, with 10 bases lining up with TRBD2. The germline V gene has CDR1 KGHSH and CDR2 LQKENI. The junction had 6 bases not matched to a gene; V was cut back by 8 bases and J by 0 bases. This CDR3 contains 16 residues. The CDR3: CASTHSGRTNTGELFF. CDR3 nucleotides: TGTGCCAGCACCCATAGCGGGAGGACGAACACCGGGGAGCTGTTTTTT. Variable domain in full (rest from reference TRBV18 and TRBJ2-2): NAGVMQNPRHLVRRRGQEARLRCSPMKGHSHVYWYRQLPEEGLKFMVYLQKENIIDESGMPKERFSAEFPKEGPSILRIQQVVRGDSAAYFCASTHSGRTNTGELFFGEGSRLTVL.

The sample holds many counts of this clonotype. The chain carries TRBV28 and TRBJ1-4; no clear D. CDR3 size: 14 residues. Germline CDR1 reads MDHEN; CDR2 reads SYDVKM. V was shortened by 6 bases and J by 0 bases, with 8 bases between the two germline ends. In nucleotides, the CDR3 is TGTGCCAGCAGCATCACGGCAACTAATGAAAAACTGTTTTTT. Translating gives CASSITATNEKLFF.

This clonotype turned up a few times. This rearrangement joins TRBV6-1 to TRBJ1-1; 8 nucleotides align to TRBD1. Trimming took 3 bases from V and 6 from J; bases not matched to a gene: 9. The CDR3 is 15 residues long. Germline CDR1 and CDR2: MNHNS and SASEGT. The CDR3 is CASSENPGGQAEAFF. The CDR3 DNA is TGTGCCAGCAGTGAGAACCCAGGGGGCCAGGCTGAAGCTTTCTTT.

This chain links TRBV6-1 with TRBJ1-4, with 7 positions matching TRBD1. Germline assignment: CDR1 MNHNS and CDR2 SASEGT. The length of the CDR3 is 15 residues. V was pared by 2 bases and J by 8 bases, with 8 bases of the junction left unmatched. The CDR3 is CASSESLGTVEKLFF. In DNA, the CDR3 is TGTGCCAGCAGTGAATCCTTGGGGACAGTAGAAAAACTGTTTTTT.

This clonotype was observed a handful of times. The CDR3, as DNA: TGCGCCAGCAGCCAAGATTCAGCGGGAGTGGGGTATACGCAGTATTTT. Its translation: CASSQDSAGVGYTQYF. This chain joins TRBV4-3 and TRBJ2-3; 8 nucleotides match TRBD2. V lost 0 bases and J lost 7; bases outside the gene matches: 9. From germline, CDR1 is LGHNA and CDR2 YSLEER. This CDR3 spans 16 amino acids.

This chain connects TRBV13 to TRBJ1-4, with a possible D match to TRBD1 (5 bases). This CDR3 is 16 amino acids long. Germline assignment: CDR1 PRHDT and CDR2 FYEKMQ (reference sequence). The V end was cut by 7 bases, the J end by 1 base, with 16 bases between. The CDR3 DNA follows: TGTGCCAGCACAAACGGGGGGACGAGAACTAATGAAAAACTGTTTTTT. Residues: CASTNGGTRTNEKLFF.

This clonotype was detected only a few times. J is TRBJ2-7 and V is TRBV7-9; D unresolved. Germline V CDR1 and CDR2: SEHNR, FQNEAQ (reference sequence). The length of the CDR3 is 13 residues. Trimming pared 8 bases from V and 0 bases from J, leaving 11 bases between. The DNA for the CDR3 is TGTGCCAGCGAGGCGGATCCCTCCTACGAGCAGTACTTC. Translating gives CASEADPSYEQYF.

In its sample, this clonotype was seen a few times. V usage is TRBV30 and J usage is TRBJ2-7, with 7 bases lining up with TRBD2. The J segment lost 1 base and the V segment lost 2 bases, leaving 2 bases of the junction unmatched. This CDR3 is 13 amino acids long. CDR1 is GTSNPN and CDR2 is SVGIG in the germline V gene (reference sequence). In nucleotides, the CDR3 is TGTGCCTGGAGTACCGGGGGGTCCTACGAGCAGTACTTC. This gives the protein CAWSTGGSYEQYF.

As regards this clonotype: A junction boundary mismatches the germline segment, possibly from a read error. The CDR3 bases are TGCGCCAGCAGCCAAGATAGGATAGCGGGGTTCACAGGTACGCAGTATTTT. Its protein product is CASSQDRIAGFTGTQYF. The chain couples TRBV4-3 to TRBJ2-3; 8 nucleotides agree with TRBD2. This CDR3 region has 17 residues. Germline CDR1 reads LGHNA; CDR2 reads YSLEER.

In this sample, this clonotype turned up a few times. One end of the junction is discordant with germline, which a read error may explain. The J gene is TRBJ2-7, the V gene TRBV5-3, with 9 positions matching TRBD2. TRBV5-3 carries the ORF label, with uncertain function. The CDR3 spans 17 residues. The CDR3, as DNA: TGTGCCAGCAGCTTGGTAGGGCTAGCGGGACAAACCTACGAGCAGTACTTC. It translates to CASSLVGLAGQTYEQYF.

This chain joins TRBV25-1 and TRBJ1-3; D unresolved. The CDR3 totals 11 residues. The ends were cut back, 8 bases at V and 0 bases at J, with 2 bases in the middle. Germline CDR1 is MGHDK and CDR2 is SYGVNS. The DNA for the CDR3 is TGTGCCAGCCTCTCTGGAAACACCATATATTTT. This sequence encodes CASLSGNTIYF.

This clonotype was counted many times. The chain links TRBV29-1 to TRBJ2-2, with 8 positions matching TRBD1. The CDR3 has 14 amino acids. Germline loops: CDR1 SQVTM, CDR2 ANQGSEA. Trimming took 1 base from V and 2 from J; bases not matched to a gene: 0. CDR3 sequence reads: CSVEAGGNTGELFF. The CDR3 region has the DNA TGCAGCGTTGAAGCAGGGGGCAACACCGGGGAGCTGTTTTTT.

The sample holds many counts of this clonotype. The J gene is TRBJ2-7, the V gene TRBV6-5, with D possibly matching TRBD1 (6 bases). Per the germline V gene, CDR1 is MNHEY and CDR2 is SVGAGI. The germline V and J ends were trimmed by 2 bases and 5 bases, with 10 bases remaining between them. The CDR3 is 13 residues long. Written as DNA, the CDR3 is TGTGCCAGCAGTTACACCACAGGGAACGAGCAGTACTTC. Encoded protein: CASSYTTGNEQYF.

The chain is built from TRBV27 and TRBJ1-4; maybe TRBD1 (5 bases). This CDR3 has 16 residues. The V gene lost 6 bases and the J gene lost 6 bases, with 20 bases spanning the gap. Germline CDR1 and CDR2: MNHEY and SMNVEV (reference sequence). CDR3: CASRQASGWPHEKLFF. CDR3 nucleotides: TGTGCCAGCAGACAGGCAAGTGGGTGGCCTCATGAAAAACTGTTTTTT.

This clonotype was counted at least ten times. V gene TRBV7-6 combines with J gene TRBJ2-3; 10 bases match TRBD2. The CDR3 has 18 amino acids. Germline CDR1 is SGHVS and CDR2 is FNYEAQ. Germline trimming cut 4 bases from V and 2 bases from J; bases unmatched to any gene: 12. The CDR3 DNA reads TGTGCCAGCAGCTCCCTCGAGACTAGCGGGCTTTTCACAGATACGCAGTATTTT. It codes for CASSSLETSGLFTDTQYF.

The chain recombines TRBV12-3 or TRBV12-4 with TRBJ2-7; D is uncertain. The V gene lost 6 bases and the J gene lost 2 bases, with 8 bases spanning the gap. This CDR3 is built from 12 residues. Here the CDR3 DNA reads TGTGCCAGCAGCCCAGACACCTACGAGCAGTACTTC. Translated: CASSPDTYEQYF.